These T cell receptor beta chains were read from a single sample in a study of T cells in severe cutaneous drug reactions. Reprocessing the multiplex PCR reads, TCRdb reports a single entry for every CDR3 protein and omits DNA. The sample has tens of thousands of distinct CDR3 sequences; the top ten hold approximately 7%. Material: PBMCs. Source of these receptors: a human donor with toxic epidermal necrolysis, a severe cutaneous drug reaction. Each CDR3 is given with its conserved first and last residue. Each record gives: V gene, clone size, J gene, CDR3 protein. Size tells how often a clone was seen (once, few, many) or the class of an expanded clone, and some rows leave it out.

v_call: TRBV4-3
clone_size: .
j_call: TRBJ2-7
cdr3_aa: CASSQVLAAYEQYF

v_call: TRBV10-3
clone_size: .
j_call: TRBJ2-1
cdr3_aa: CAISESGTGQGEQFF

v_call: TRBV18
clone_size: .
j_call: TRBJ1-2
cdr3_aa: CASSPMGSYGYTF

v_call: TRBV6-4
clone_size: .
j_call: TRBJ2-1
cdr3_aa: CASIASGRARNEQFF

v_call: TRBV20-1
clone_size: .
j_call: TRBJ2-1
cdr3_aa: CSARDSQVDEQFF

v_call: TRBV20-1
clone_size: .
j_call: TRBJ2-7
cdr3_aa: CSADRRGLSSYEQYF

v_call: TRBV9
clone_size: .
j_call: TRBJ2-3
cdr3_aa: CASSLAGGPRDTQYF

v_call: TRBV9
clone_size: .
j_call: TRBJ2-1
cdr3_aa: CASSVISAGGQNEQFF

v_call: TRBV7-2
clone_size: medium-sized
j_call: TRBJ2-5
cdr3_aa: CASKDTSFVQETQYF

v_call: TRBV11-2
clone_size: .
j_call: TRBJ2-7
cdr3_aa: CASSLGGRPYEQYF

v_call: TRBV5-1
clone_size: .
j_call: TRBJ2-1
cdr3_aa: CASSFRTGLGNEQFF

v_call: TRBV7-2
clone_size: .
j_call: TRBJ2-3
cdr3_aa: CASSFIAGGATDTQYF

v_call: TRBV7-9
clone_size: .
j_call: TRBJ1-4
cdr3_aa: CASSPVQGTSEKLFF

v_call: TRBV7-9
clone_size: .
j_call: TRBJ2-7
cdr3_aa: CASSDRGPYEQYF

v_call: TRBV19
clone_size: .
j_call: TRBJ2-5
cdr3_aa: CASRGAFGETQYF

v_call: TRBV7-9
clone_size: .
j_call: TRBJ2-1
cdr3_aa: CASSLESRRGLLYYNEQFF

v_call: TRBV7-3
clone_size: .
j_call: TRBJ2-7
cdr3_aa: CASSTASGQTYEQYF